Given below is one TCR beta chain in context. In TCRdb, the 5' RACE reads were re-called with MiXCR into one record per CDR3 protein. The profile covers some 100,000 distinct CDR3 sequences, with roughly a sixth appearing a single time and around 6.5% taken by the ten largest. These data originate in a study of T cells of healthy individuals. Germline V CDR1 and CDR2: MNHEY, SVGEGT. This CDR3 has 12 residues. J lost 16 bases, V lost 6 bases, and 12 bases had no gene match. The chain has TRBV6-2 or TRBV6-3 and TRBJ2-1, with 7 nucleotides matching TRBD1. The sequence was obtained from a human donor in good health. CDR3 amino acids: CASSPRKGACFF. In DNA, the CDR3 is TGTGCCAGCAGCCCACGAAAGGGGGCCTGCTTCTTC.